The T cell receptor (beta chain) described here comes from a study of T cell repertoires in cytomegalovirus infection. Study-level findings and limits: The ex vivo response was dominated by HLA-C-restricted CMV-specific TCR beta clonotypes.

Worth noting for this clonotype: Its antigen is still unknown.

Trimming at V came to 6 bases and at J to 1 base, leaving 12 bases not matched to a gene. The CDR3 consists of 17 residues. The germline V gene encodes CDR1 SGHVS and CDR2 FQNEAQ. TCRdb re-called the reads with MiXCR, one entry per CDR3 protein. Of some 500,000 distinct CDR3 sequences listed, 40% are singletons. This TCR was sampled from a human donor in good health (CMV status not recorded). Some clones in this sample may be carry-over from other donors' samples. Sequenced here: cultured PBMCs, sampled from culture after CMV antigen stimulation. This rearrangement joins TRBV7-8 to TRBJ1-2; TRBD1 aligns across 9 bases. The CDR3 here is CASSHGPGTGNNYGYTF. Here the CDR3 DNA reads TGTGCCAGCAGTCATGGTCCCGGGACAGGGAATAACTATGGCTACACCTTC.